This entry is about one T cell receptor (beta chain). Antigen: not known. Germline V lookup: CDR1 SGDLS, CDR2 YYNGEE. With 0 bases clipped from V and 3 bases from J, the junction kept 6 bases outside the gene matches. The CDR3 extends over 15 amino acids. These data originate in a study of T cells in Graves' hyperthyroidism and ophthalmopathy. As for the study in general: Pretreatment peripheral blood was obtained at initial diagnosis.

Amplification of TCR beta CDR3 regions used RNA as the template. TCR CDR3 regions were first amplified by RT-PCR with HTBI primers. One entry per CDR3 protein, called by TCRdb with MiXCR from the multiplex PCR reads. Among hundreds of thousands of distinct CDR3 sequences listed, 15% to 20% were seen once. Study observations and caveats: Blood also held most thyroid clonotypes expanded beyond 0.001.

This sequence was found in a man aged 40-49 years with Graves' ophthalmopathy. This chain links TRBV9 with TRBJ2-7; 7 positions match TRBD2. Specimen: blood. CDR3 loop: CASSVGGGEIYEQYF. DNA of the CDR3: TGTGCCAGCAGCGTAGGCGGGGGTGAAATCTACGAGCAGTACTTC.